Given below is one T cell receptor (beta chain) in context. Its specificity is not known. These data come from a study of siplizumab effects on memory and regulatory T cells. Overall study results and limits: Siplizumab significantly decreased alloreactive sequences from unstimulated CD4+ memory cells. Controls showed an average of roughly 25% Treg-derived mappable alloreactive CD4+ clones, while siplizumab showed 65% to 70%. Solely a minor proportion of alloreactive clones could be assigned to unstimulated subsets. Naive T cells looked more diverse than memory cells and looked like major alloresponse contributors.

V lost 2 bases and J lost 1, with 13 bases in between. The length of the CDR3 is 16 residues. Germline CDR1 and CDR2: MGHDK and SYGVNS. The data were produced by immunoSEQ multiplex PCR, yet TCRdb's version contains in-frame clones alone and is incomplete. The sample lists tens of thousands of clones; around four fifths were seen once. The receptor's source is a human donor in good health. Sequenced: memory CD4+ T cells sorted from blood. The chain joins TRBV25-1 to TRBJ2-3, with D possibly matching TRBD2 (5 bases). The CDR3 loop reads CASSEGRAGRTDTQYF. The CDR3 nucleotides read TGTGCCAGCAGTGAAGGTCGTGCGGGTCGCACAGATACGCAGTATTTT.